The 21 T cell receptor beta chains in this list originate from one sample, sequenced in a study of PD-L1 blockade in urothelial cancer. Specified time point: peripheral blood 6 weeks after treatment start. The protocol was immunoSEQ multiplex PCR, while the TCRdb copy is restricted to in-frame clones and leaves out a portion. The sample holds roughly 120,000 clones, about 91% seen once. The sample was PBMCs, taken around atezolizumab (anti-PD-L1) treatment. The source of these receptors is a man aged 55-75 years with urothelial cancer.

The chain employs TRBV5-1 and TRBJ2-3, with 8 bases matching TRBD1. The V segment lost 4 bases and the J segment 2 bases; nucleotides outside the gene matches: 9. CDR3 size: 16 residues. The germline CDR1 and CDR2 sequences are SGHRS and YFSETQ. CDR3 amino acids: CASSPGGTGLTDTQYF. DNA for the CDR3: TGCGCCAGCAGCCCCGGCGGGACAGGACTCACAGATACGCAGTATTTT.

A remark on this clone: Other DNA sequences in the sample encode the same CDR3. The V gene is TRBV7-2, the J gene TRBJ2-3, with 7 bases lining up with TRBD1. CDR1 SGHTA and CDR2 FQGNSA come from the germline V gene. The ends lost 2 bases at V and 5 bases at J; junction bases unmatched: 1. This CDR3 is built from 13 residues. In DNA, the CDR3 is TGTGCCAGCAGCTTACGACAGGGAGATACGCAGTATTTT. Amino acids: CASSLRQGDTQYF. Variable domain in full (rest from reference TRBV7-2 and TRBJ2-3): GAGVSQSPSNKVTEKGKDVELRCDPISGHTALYWYRQSLGQGLEFLIYFQGNSAPDKSGLPSDRFSAERTGGSVSTLTIQRTQQEDSAVYLCASSLRQGDTQYFGPGTRLTVL.

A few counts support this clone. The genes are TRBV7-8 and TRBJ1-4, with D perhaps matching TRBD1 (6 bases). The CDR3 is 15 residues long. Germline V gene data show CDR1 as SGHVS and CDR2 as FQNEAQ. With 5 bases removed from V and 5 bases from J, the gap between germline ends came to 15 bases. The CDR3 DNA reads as TGTGCCAGCAGCCAGGGGACGGGGGGCAATGAAAAACTGTTTTTT. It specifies CASSQGTGGNEKLFF.

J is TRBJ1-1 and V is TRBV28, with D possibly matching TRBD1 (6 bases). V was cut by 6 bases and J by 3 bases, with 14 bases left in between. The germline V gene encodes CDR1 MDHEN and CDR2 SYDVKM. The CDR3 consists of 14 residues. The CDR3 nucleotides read TGTGCCAGCAGACCAGGGGCCGCGGACACTGAAGCTTTCTTT. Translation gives CASRPGAADTEAFF.

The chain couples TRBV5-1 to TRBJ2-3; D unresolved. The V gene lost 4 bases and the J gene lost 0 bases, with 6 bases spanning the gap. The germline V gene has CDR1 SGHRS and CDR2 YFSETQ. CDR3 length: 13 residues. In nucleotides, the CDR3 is TGCGCCAGCAGCATGACTAGCACAGATACGCAGTATTTT. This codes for CASSMTSTDTQYF.

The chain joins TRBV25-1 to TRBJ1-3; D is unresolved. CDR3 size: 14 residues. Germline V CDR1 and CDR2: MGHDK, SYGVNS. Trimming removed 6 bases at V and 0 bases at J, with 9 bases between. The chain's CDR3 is CASSTISSGNTIYF. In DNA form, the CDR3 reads TGTGCCAGCAGCACGATCAGCTCTGGAAACACCATATATTTT.

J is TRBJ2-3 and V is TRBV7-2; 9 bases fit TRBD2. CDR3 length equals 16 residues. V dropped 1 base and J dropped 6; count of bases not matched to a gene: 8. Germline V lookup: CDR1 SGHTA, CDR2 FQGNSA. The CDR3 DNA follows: TGTGCCAGCAGCTTAGGTGCTAGCGGGACCGGGGATACGCAGTATTTT. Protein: CASSLGASGTGDTQYF.

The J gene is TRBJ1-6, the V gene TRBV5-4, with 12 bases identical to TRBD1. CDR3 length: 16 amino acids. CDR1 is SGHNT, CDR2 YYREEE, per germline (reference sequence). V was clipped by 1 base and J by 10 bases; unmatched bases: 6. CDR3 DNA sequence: TGTGCCAGCAGCTTGAGGGTCGGGACAGGGGGCTCACCCCTCCACTTT. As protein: CASSLRVGTGGSPLHF.

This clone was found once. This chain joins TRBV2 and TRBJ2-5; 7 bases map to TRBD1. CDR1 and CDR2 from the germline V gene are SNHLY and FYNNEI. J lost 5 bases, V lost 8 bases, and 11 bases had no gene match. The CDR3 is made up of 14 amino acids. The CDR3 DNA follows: TGTGCCAGCCTAACTGACAGGGTACAGGAGACCCAGTACTTC. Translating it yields CASLTDRVQETQYF. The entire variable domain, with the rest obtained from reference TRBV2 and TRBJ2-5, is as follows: EPEVTQTPSHQVTQMGQEVILRCVPISNHLYFYWYRQILGQKVEFLVSFYNNEISEKSEIFDDQFSVERPDGSNFTLKIRSTKLEDSAMYFCASLTDRVQETQYFGPGTRLLVL.

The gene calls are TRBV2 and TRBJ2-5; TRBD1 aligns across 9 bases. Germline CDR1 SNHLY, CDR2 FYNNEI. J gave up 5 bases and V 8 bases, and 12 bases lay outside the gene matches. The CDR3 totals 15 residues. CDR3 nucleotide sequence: TGTGCCAGCGCTAAAAGACAGGGGGAATATGAGACCCAGTACTTC. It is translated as CASAKRQGEYETQYF.

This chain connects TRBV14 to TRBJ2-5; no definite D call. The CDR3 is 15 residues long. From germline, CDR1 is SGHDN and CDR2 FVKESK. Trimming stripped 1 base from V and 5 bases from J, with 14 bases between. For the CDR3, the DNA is TGTGCCAGCAGCCAAGGCTCTTGGATGGAGGAGACCCAGTACTTC. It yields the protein CASSQGSWMEETQYF.

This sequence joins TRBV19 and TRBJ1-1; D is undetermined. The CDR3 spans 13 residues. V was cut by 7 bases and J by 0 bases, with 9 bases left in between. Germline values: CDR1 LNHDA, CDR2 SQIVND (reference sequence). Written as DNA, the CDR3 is TGTGCCAGTACCCATCACTTGAACACTGAAGCTTTCTTT. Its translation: CASTHHLNTEAFF.

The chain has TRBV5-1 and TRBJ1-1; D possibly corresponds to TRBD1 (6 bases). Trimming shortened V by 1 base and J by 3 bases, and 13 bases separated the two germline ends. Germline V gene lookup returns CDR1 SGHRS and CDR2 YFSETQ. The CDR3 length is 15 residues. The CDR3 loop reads CASSLNGGRHTEAFF. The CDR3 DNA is TGCGCCAGCAGCTTGAACGGGGGGCGTCACACTGAAGCTTTCTTT.

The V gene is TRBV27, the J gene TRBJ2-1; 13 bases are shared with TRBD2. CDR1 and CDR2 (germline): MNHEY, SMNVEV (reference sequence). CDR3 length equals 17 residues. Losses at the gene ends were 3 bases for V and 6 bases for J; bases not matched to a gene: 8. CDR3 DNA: TGTGCCAGCAGTTTTGGGCACGGACTAGCGGGAGTCAATGAGCAGTTCTTC. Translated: CASSFGHGLAGVNEQFF.

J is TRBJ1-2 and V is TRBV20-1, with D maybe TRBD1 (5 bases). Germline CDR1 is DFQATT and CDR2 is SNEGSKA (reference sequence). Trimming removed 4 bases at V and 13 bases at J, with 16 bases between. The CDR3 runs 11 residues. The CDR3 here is CSAMLDKFSTF. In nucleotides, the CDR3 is TGCAGTGCTATGCTGGACAAGTTCTCCACCTTC.

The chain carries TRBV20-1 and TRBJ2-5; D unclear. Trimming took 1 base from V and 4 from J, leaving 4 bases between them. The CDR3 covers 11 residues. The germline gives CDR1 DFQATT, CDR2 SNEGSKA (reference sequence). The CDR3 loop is CSARALETQYF. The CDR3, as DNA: TGCAGTGCTAGAGCCCTAGAGACCCAGTACTTC.

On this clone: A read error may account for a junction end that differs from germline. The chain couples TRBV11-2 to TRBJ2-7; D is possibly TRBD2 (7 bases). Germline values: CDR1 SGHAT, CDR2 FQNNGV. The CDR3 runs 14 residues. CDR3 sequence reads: CASSLSNAGGGGDF. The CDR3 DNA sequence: TGTGCCAGCAGCTTGTCCAATGCCGGCGGGGGCGGGGACTTC.

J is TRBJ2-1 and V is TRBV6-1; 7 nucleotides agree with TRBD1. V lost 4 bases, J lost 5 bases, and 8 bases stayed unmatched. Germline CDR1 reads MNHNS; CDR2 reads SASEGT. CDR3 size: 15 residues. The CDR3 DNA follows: TGTGCCAGCAGTGGATACATGACAGGGCACAATGAGCAGTTCTTC. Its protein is CASSGYMTGHNEQFF.

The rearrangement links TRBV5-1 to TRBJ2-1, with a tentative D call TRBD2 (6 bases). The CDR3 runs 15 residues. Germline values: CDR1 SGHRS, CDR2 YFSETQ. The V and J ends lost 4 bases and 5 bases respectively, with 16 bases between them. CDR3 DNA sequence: TGCGCCAGCAGCCCGGGACTCCCGAACCACAATGAGCAGTTCTTC. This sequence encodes CASSPGLPNHNEQFF.

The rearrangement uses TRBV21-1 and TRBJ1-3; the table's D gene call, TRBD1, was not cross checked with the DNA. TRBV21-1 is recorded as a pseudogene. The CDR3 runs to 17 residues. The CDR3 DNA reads TGTGCCAGCAGCAAAGGAGAAGGGGGTCTCTGGAGAAACACCATATATTTT. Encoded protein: CASSKGEGGLWRNTIYF.

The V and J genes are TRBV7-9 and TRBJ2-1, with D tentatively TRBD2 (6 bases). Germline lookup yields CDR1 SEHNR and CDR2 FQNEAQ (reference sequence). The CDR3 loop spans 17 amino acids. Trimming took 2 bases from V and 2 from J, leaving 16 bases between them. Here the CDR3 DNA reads TGTGCCAGCAGCTTAATGGCGGGAACTAAGCCCTACAATGAGCAGTTCTTC. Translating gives CASSLMAGTKPYNEQFF. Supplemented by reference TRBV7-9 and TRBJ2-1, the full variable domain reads DTGVSQNPRHKITKRGQNVTFRCDPISEHNRLYWYRQTLGQGPEFLTYFQNEAQLEKSRLLSDRFSAERPKGSFSTLEIQRTEQGDSAMYLCASSLMAGTKPYNEQFFGPGTRLTVL.